This T cell receptor (beta chain) was sequenced for a study of T cells in Graves' hyperthyroidism and ophthalmopathy. V lost 3 bases and J lost 6; bases outside the gene matches: 17. In germline, CDR1 is DFQATT, CDR2 SNEGSKA (reference sequence). CDR3 size: 18 residues. TCR beta CDR3 regions were amplified from RNA. The HTBI primer set drove a first-round RT-PCR of the TCR CDR3. TCRdb redid the calling of the multiplex PCR reads with MiXCR, one entry per CDR3 protein. The data show roughly 400,000 distinct CDR3 sequences, more than 12% seen once. The study left out patients who had uncontrolled infection, other autoimmune disease, pregnancy or lactation. This clonotype came up many times.

The chain has TRBV20-1 and TRBJ1-2; 12 positions match TRBD1. The material sequenced was blood. The origin of this receptor is a man aged 50 or older with Graves' ophthalmopathy. CDR3: CSARVFPGTGGASHGYTF. In nucleotides, the CDR3 is TGCAGTGCTAGGGTGTTTCCCGGGACAGGGGGCGCCTCTCATGGCTACACCTTC.